The 28 T cell receptor beta chains reported below all come from one sample, sequenced in a study of shared clonotypes between healthy human individuals. The protocol was immunoSEQ multiplex PCR, while the TCRdb copy is restricted to in-frame clones and leaves out a portion. The top ten hold about 0.39% of the sample, which has some 2,500,000 clones, approximately 94% seen once. Sample: naive CD4+ T cells from PBMCs. Sample subset: CD45RA+ positively selected. The receptor set was obtained from a young man in good health. Some clones in this sample may be carry-over from other donors' samples.

This chain uses TRBV14 with TRBJ1-2, with unresolved D. Germline V CDR1 and CDR2: SGHDN, FVKESK. This CDR3 has 13 residues. Trimming stripped 0 bases from V and 5 bases from J, with 7 bases between. CDR3 sequence: CASSQDPRYGYTF. DNA for the CDR3: TGTGCCAGCAGCCAAGATCCTAGGTATGGCTACACCTTC.

The gene calls are TRBV30 and TRBJ2-2; 8 bases map to TRBD1. This CDR3 has 13 amino acids. V lost 6 bases and J lost 4; bases outside the gene matches: 4. The germline gives CDR1 GTSNPN, CDR2 SVGIG (reference sequence). CDR3 residues: CACATGVTGELFF. CDR3 bases: TGTGCCTGCGCGACAGGGGTCACCGGGGAGCTGTTTTTT.

Regarding this clone: The sample carries other DNA sequences with the same CDR3. The chain carries TRBV18 and TRBJ2-4; D perhaps matches TRBD1 (6 bases). The CDR3 runs 15 residues. With 3 bases removed from V and 0 bases from J, the gap between germline ends came to 9 bases. Germline assignment: CDR1 KGHSH and CDR2 LQKENI. Here the CDR3 reads CASSPGQLAKNIQYF. DNA of the CDR3: TGTGCCAGCTCACCCGGACAGCTAGCCAAAAACATTCAGTACTTC. Full variable domain (outside the CDR3, taken from reference TRBV18 and TRBJ2-4): NAGVMQNPRHLVRRRGQEARLRCSPMKGHSHVYWYRQLPEEGLKFMVYLQKENIIDESGMPKERFSAEFPKEGPSILRIQQVVRGDSAAYFCASSPGQLAKNIQYFGAGTRLSVL.

This clone was found once. Because the CDR3's place on the DNA is in doubt, the DNA is left out and the CDR3 is given as listed by TCRdb. This sequence joins TRBV5-8 and TRBJ2-1; TRBD1 is the table's D call, not checked against the DNA. The CDR3 spans 15 residues, counting both ends. Germline V gene lookup returns CDR1 SGHTS and CDR2 YDEGEE. The CDR3 is CASSPVGTGANRRFF.

This clone was recorded only once. The V and J genes are TRBV14 and TRBJ2-6, with unresolved D. V lost 0 bases and J lost 0, with 3 bases in between. Germline CDR1 is SGHDN and CDR2 is FVKESK. CDR3 length: 15 amino acids. CDR3 DNA: TGTGCCAGCAGCCAAGATCTCTCTGGGGCCAACGTCCTGACTTTC. Its protein is CASSQDLSGANVLTF. Based on the CDR3 plus reference TRBV14 and TRBJ2-6, the full variable domain is EAGVTQFPSHSVIEKGQTVTLRCDPISGHDNLYWYRRVMGKEIKFLLHFVKESKQDESGMPNNRFLAERTGGTYSTLKVQPAELEDSGVYFCASSQDLSGANVLTFGAGSRLTVL.

The gene calls are TRBV2 and TRBJ1-6, with 8 positions matching TRBD1. With V trimmed by 5 bases and J by 5 bases, 5 bases remained unmatched. Germline CDR1 reads SNHLY; CDR2 reads FYNNEI. The length of the CDR3 is 15 residues. The DNA for the CDR3 is TGTGCCAGCAGTCTTGACAGGGGCAATAATTCACCCCTCCACTTT. It encodes CASSLDRGNNSPLHF.

The chain links TRBV28 to TRBJ1-4, with no clear D. CDR3 size: 16 residues. V shed 4 bases and J shed 0 bases, with 12 bases lying between them. Germline-derived CDR1 and CDR2 are MDHEN and SYDVKM. The DNA of the CDR3 is TGTGCCAGCAGTTCTCCCACGCTTGCAACTAATGAAAAACTGTTTTTT. Translated: CASSSPTLATNEKLFF.

The chain combines TRBV6-6 with TRBJ1-2, with D perhaps matching TRBD1 (6 bases). The V gene lost 9 bases and the J gene lost 8 bases, with 16 bases spanning the gap. Per germline, CDR1 MNHNY and CDR2 SVGAGI (reference sequence). The CDR3 covers 12 residues. The chain's CDR3 is CASRGGAGGYTF. The CDR3 DNA is TGTGCCAGTCGTGGGGGCGCGGGGGGCTACACCTTC.

The chain recombines TRBV28 with TRBJ1-4, with 7 bases lining up with TRBD1. With V trimmed by 3 bases and J by 6 bases, 4 bases remained unmatched. CDR1 is MDHEN and CDR2 is SYDVKM in the germline V gene. The CDR3 is made up of 14 amino acids. CDR3: CASSFSRGHEKLFF. The CDR3 DNA reads as TGTGCCAGCAGTTTTTCTAGGGGGCATGAAAAACTGTTTTTT. The full variable domain, its missing parts supplied by reference TRBV28 and TRBJ1-4, is DVKVTQSSRYLVKRTGEKVFLECVQDMDHENMFWYRQDPGLGLRLIYFSYDVKMKEKGDIPEGYSVSREKKERFSLILESASTNQTSMYLCASSFSRGHEKLFFGSGTQLSVL.

V gene TRBV7-2 combines with J gene TRBJ1-3, with D possibly being TRBD1 (6 bases). V was cut by 3 bases and J by 7 bases, with 16 bases left in between. Germline CDR1 is SGHTA and CDR2 is FQGNSA. The CDR3 contains 15 residues. The CDR3 DNA reads as TGTGCCAGCAGCTTTGGGGGGCGGGTAGGGAACACCATATATTTT. It encodes CASSFGGRVGNTIYF.

This clone appeared a few times. V usage is TRBV30 and J usage is TRBJ1-2; no firm D call. Germline V lookup: CDR1 GTSNPN, CDR2 SVGIG (reference sequence). The CDR3 loop spans 16 amino acids. V was pared by 0 bases and J by 0 bases, with 14 bases between. This chain's CDR3 is CAWSVLGTVPNYGYTF. CDR3 bases: TGTGCCTGGAGTGTACTCGGAACAGTTCCTAACTATGGCTACACCTTC.

This sequence joins TRBV7-9 and TRBJ2-1; D tentatively reads TRBD1 or TRBD2 (5 bases each). Trimming stripped 7 bases from V and 0 bases from J, with 16 bases between. Germline values: CDR1 SEHNR, CDR2 FQNEAQ (reference sequence). The CDR3 loop spans 16 amino acids. The CDR3 region has the DNA TGTGCCAGCATCTCAGAGGGGACCAGCTCCTACAATGAGCAGTTCTTC. This codes for CASISEGTSSYNEQFF.

The rearrangement links TRBV7-2 to TRBJ1-5; unclear D gene. Per germline, CDR1 SGHTA and CDR2 FQGNSA. The CDR3 runs to 13 residues. V lost 3 bases and J lost 2, with 5 bases in between. CDR3 sequence (DNA): TGTGCCAGCAGCTTTTTCGGCAATCAGCCCCAGCATTTT. It specifies CASSFFGNQPQHF. The full variable domain, with the rest looked up from reference TRBV7-2 and TRBJ1-5, is GAGVSQSPSNKVTEKGKDVELRCDPISGHTALYWYRQSLGQGLEFLIYFQGNSAPDKSGLPSDRFSAERTGGSVSTLTIQRTQQEDSAVYLCASSFFGNQPQHFGDGTRLSIL.

This clone has only a few counts. Other DNA sequences of this sample code for an identical CDR3. CDR3 residues: CSAGNTEAFF. CDR3 DNA: TGCAGTGCTGGAAACACTGAAGCTTTCTTT. The genes are TRBV20-1 and TRBJ1-1, with D unclear. The germline V and J ends were trimmed by 5 bases and 2 bases, with 3 bases remaining between them. The CDR3 is 10 residues long. Germline CDR1 DFQATT, CDR2 SNEGSKA (reference sequence).

The gene calls are TRBV28 and TRBJ1-3; no clear D. The germline gives CDR1 MDHEN, CDR2 SYDVKM. The CDR3 covers 13 residues. The germline V and J ends were trimmed by 6 bases and 7 bases, with 13 bases remaining between them. The CDR3 sequence is CASSSFIRNTIYF. DNA of the CDR3: TGTGCCAGCAGCTCTTTCATAAGGAACACCATATATTTT.

The rearrangement uses TRBV6-4 and TRBJ2-7; D uncertain. This CDR3 is built from 14 residues. CDR1 is MRHNA, CDR2 SNTAGT, per germline. Between the trimmed V and J ends, which lost 6 bases and 2 bases, there was a span of 14 bases. DNA for the CDR3: TGTGCCAGCAGCCGATCGGCAGATACCTACGAGCAGTACTTC. It specifies CASSRSADTYEQYF.

This clone has a single count. V gene TRBV28 combines with J gene TRBJ2-1; 8 bases align to TRBD2. This CDR3 comprises 14 residues. V shed 10 bases and J 5 bases; nucleotides not matched to a gene: 10. The germline V gene encodes CDR1 MDHEN and CDR2 SYDVKM. CDR3: CATLTGGPNNEQFF. The CDR3 DNA sequence: TGTGCCACCCTGACGGGAGGGCCCAACAATGAGCAGTTCTTC.

This clone was seen only once. The rearrangement links TRBV28 to TRBJ2-7; D unresolved. V was cut by 2 bases and J by 9 bases, with 8 bases left in between. CDR1 and CDR2 (germline): MDHEN, SYDVKM. The CDR3 runs 11 residues. CDR3 residues: CASSLKQMQYF. CDR3 DNA sequence: TGTGCCAGCAGTTTAAAACAGATGCAGTACTTC.

In this sample, this clone turned up once. The chain joins TRBV6-1 to TRBJ1-5, with D uncertain. The germline V and J ends were trimmed by 9 bases and 0 bases, with 15 bases remaining between them. Germline CDR1 MNHNS, CDR2 SASEGT. The CDR3 runs to 15 residues. The CDR3 loop is CARPGRADSNQPQHF. In DNA, the CDR3 is TGTGCCAGGCCAGGACGTGCAGATAGCAATCAGCCCCAGCATTTT.

V and J are TRBV30 and TRBJ2-3; 12 nucleotides agree with TRBD2. Germline V gene lookup returns CDR1 GTSNPN and CDR2 SVGIG (reference sequence). This CDR3 has 16 amino acids. The V segment lost 2 bases and the J segment 4 bases; nucleotides outside the gene matches: 7. CDR3 loop: CAWSLMGLAGPDTQYF. The CDR3 DNA is TGTGCCTGGAGTTTGATGGGACTAGCGGGCCCAGATACGCAGTATTTT. Based on the CDR3 plus reference TRBV30 and TRBJ2-3, the full variable domain is SQTIHQWPATLVQPVGSPLSLECTVEGTSNPNLYWYRQAAGRGLQLLFYSVGIGQISSEVPQNLSASRPQDRQFILSSKKLLLSDSGFYLCAWSLMGLAGPDTQYFGPGTRLTVL.

The chain couples TRBV7-2 to TRBJ2-7; TRBD2 matches at 11 bases. V shed 0 bases and J 2 bases; nucleotides not matched to a gene: 3. The CDR3 is made up of 16 amino acids. Germline CDR1 reads SGHTA; CDR2 reads FQGNSA. CDR3 sequence (DNA): TGTGCCAGCAGCTTAGCGGCGACTAGCGGGGCCTACGAGCAGTACTTC. This encodes CASSLAATSGAYEQYF.

The rearrangement uses TRBV7-2 and TRBJ2-3, with 10 nucleotides matching TRBD2. The CDR3 contains 17 residues. Trimming cost V 4 bases and J 1 base; bases outside gene matches: 8. Germline V lookup: CDR1 SGHTA, CDR2 FQGNSA. The CDR3 DNA reads TGTGCCAGCAGCTCAACTTGGACTAGCGGAGGCACAGATACGCAGTATTTT. It specifies CASSSTWTSGGTDTQYF.

The chain links TRBV15 to TRBJ2-7; D is unclear. This CDR3 spans 15 amino acids. CDR1 LNHNV and CDR2 YYDKDF come from the germline V gene (reference sequence). V lost 0 bases to trimming and J lost 2 bases, with 11 bases between them. For the CDR3, the DNA is TGTGCCACCAGCAGAGATCGGTGGATTACCTACGAGCAGTACTTC. Translating gives CATSRDRWITYEQYF.

This chain uses TRBV2 with TRBJ2-3; TRBD2 might be the D (6 bases). The germline V and J ends were trimmed by 8 bases and 6 bases, with 15 bases remaining between them. The germline gives CDR1 SNHLY, CDR2 FYNNEI. This CDR3 spans 13 amino acids. The CDR3 coding sequence is TGTGCCAGCGGTCGAGGAGGGACGGATACGCAGTATTTT. Its protein is CASGRGGTDTQYF.

This clone appeared once. Written as DNA, the CDR3 is TGTGCCAGTAGTACCCAGGGGGCGACGTCCGGAAACACCATATATTTT. Its protein product is CASSTQGATSGNTIYF. The chain uses TRBV19 and TRBJ1-3; 8 bases match TRBD1. The V and J ends lost 4 bases and 4 bases, in that order; junction bases with no gene match: 9. CDR3 length: 16 amino acids. Germline values: CDR1 LNHDA, CDR2 SQIVND (reference sequence).

V usage is TRBV15 and J usage is TRBJ2-6; no definite D call. The CDR3 consists of 16 residues. Between the trimmed V and J ends, which lost 0 bases and 4 bases, there was a span of 10 bases. Germline values: CDR1 LNHNV, CDR2 YYDKDF (reference sequence). The CDR3 DNA follows: TGTGCCACCAGCAGAGATCAAAGGGCGGGGGCCAACGTCCTGACTTTC. Its protein product is CATSRDQRAGANVLTF.

This clone appeared a single time. The V call is TRBV5-8, the J call TRBJ2-2; 7 positions match TRBD2. This CDR3 has 15 amino acids. Trimming cost V 2 bases and J 6 bases; bases outside gene matches: 7. The V gene's germline CDR1 is SGHTS and CDR2 YDEGEE. The DNA of the CDR3 is TGTGCCAGCAGCTTAATACTGGGAGGGCCCGGGGAGCTGTTTTTT. Its translation is CASSLILGGPGELFF.

This sequence joins TRBV2 and TRBJ2-5; the D call may be TRBD1 or TRBD2 (5 bases each). This CDR3 has 13 amino acids. The germline V gene has CDR1 SNHLY and CDR2 FYNNEI. With 6 bases removed from V and 5 bases from J, the gap between germline ends came to 13 bases. The CDR3 loop reads CASSLEGMETQYF. In DNA, the CDR3 is TGTGCCAGCAGCCTAGAGGGGATGGAGACCCAGTACTTC.